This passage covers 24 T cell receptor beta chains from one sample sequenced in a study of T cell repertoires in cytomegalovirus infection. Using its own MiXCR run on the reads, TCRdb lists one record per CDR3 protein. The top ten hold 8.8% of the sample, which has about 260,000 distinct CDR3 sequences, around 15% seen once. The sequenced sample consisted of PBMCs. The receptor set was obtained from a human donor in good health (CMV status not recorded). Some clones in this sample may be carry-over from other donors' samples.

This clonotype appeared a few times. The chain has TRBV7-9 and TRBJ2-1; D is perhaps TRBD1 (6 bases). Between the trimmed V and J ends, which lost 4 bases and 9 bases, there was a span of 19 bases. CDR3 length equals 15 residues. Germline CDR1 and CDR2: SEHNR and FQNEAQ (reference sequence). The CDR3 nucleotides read TGTGCCAGCAGCTCGCTCGGGGACAAGGGCGGTGAGCAGTTCTTC. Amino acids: CASSSLGDKGGEQFF.

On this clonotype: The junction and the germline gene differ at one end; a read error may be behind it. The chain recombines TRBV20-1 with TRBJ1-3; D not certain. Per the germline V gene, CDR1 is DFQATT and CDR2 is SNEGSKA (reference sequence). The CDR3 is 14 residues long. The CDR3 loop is CSARGPFDYGTIYF. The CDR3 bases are TGCAGTGCGAGAGGGCCGTTTGATTACGGCACCATATATTTT.

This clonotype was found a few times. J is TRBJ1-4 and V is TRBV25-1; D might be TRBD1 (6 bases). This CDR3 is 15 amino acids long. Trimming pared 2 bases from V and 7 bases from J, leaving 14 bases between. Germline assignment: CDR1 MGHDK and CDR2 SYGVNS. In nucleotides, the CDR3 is TGTGCCAGCAGTGAAAGCGGGGGGCGCGGTGAAAAACTGTTTTTT. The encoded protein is CASSESGGRGEKLFF.

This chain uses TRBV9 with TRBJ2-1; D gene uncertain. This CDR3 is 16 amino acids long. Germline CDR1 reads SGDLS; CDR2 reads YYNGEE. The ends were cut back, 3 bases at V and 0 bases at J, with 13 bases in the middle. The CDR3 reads CASSGEDPSSYNEQFF. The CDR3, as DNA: TGTGCCAGCAGCGGGGAAGACCCGAGCTCCTACAATGAGCAGTTCTTC.

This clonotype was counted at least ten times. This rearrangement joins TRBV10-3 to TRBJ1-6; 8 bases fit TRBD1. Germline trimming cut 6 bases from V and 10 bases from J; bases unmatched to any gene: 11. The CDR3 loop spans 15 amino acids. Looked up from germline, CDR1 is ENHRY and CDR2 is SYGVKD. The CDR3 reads CAISPTGEGESPLHF. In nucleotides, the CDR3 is TGTGCCATCAGCCCGACAGGGGAAGGGGAATCACCCCTCCACTTT.

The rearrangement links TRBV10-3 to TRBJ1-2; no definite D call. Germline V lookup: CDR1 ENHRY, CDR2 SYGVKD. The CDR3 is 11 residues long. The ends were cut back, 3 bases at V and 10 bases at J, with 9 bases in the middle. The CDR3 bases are TGTGCCATCAGTGAAGGCCGTGCCTACACCTTC. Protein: CAISEGRAYTF.

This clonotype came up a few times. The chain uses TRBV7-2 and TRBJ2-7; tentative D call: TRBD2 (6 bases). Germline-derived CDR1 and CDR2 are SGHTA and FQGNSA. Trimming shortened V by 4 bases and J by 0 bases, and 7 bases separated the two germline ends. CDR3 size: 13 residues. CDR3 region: CASSWGLSYEQYF. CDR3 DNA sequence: TGTGCCAGCAGCTGGGGACTCTCCTACGAGCAGTACTTC.

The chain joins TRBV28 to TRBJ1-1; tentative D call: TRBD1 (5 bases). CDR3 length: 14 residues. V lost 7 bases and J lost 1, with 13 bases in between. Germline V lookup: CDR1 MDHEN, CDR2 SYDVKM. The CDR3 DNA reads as TGTGCCAGCAACTCACGGGGGAGGAACACTGAAGCTTTCTTT. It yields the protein CASNSRGRNTEAFF.

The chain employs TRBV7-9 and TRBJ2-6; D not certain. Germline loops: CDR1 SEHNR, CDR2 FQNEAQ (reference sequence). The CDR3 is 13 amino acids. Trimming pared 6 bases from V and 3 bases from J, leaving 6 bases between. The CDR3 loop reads CASSYIGANVLTF. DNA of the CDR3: TGTGCCAGCAGTTATATTGGGGCCAACGTCCTGACTTTC.

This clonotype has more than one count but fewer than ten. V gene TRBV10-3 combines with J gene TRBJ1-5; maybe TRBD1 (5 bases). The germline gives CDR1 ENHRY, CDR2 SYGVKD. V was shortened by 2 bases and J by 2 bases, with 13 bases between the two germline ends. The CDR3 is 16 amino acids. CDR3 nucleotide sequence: TGTGCCATCAGTGAGAGTTTCAGGGCGGGCAATCAGCCCCAGCATTTT. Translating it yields CAISESFRAGNQPQHF.

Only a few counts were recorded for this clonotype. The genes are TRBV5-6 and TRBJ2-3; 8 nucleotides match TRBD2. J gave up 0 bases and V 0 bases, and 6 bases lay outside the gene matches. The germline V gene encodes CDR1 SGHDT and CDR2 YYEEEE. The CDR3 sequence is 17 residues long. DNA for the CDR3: TGTGCCAGCAGCTTGGTCGGCCTAGCGGGTAGCACAGATACGCAGTATTTT. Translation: CASSLVGLAGSTDTQYF.

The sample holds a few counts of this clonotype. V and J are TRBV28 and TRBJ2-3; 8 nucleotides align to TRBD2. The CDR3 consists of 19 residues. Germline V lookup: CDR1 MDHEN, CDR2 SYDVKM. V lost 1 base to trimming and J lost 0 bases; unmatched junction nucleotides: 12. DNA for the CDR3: TGTGCCAGCAGTTTATACCCCCGAGGGTTAGCGGGGAGCACAGATACGCAGTATTTT. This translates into CASSLYPRGLAGSTDTQYF.

CDR3 coding DNA: TGCAGCGTTGAAGGACAGAACACCGGGGAGCTGTTTTTT. Amino acids: CSVEGQNTGELFF. The chain uses TRBV29-1 and TRBJ2-2; no definite D call. Germline V gene sequence: CDR1 SQVTM, CDR2 ANQGSEA. V was trimmed by 1 base and J by 1 base, leaving 4 bases between them. This CDR3 has 13 residues.

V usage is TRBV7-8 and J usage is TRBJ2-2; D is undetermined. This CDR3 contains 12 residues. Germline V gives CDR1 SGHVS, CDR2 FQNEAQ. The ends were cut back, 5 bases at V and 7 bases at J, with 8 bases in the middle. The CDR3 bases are TGTGCCAGCAGCCCCAGGAGCGGGGAGCTGTTTTTT. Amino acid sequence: CASSPRSGELFF.

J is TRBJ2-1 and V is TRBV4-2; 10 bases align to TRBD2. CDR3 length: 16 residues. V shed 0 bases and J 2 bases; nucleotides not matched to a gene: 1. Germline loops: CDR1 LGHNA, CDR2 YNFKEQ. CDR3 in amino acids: CASSQDGTSAYNEQFF. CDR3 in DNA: TGTGCCAGCAGCCAAGATGGGACTAGCGCCTACAATGAGCAGTTCTTC.

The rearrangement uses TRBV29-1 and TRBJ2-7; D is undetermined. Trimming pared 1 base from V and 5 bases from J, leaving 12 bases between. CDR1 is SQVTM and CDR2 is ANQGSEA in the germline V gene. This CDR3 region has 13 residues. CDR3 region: CSVEVDFIHEQYF. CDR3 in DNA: TGCAGCGTTGAAGTGGATTTCATACACGAGCAGTACTTC.

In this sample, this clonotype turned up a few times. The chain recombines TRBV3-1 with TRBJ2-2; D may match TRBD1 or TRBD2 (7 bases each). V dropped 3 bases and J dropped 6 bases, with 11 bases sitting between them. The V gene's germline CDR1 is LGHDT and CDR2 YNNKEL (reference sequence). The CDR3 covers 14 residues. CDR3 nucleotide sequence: TGTGCCAGCAGCCACAGGGGGGGGGCCGGGGAGCTGTTTTTT. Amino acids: CASSHRGGAGELFF.

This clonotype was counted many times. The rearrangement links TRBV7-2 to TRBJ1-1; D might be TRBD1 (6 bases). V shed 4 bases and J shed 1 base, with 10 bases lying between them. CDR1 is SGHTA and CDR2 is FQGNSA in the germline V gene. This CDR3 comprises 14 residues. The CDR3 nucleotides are TGTGCCAGCAGCTCGAAACAGGGGAACACTGAAGCTTTCTTT. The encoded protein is CASSSKQGNTEAFF.

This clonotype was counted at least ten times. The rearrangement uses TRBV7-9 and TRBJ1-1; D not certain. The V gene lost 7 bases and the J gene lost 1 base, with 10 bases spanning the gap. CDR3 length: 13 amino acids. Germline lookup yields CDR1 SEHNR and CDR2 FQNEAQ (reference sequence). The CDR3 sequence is CASTLMGNTEAFF. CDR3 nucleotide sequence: TGTGCCAGCACCCTTATGGGGAACACTGAAGCTTTCTTT.

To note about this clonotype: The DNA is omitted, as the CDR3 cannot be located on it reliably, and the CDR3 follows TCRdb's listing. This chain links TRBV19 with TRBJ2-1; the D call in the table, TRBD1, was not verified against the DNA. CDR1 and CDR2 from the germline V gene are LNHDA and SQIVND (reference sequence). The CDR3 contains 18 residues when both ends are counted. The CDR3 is CASSLPLVGPGSYNEQFF.

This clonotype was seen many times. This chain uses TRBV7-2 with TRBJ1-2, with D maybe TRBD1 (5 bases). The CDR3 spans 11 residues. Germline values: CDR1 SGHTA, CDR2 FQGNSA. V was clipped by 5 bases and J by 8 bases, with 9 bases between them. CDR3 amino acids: CASSPRGGYTF. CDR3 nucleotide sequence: TGTGCCAGCAGCCCACGGGGGGGCTACACCTTC. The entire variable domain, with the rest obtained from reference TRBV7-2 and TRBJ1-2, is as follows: GAGVSQSPSNKVTEKGKDVELRCDPISGHTALYWYRQSLGQGLEFLIYFQGNSAPDKSGLPSDRFSAERTGGSVSTLTIQRTQQEDSAVYLCASSPRGGYTFGSGTRLTVV.

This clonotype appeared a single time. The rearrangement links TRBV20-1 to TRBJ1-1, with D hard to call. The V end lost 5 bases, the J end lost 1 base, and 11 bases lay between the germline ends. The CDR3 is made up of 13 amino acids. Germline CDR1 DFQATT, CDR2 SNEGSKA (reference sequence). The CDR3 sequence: CSAPRTANTEAFF. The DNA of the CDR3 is TGCAGTGCTCCGCGGACGGCGAACACTGAAGCTTTCTTT.

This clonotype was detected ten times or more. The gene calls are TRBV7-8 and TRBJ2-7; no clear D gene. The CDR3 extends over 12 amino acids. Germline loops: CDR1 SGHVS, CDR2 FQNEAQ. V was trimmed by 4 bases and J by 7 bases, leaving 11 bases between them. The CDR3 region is CASSSNLPEQYF. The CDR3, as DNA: TGTGCCAGCAGCTCGAATCTCCCGGAGCAGTACTTC. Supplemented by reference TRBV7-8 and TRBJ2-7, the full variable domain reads GAGVSQSPRYKVAKRGQDVALRCDPISGHVSLFWYQQALGQGPEFLTYFQNEAQLDKSGLPSDRFFAERPEGSVSTLKIQRTQQEDSAVYLCASSSNLPEQYFGPGTRLTVT.

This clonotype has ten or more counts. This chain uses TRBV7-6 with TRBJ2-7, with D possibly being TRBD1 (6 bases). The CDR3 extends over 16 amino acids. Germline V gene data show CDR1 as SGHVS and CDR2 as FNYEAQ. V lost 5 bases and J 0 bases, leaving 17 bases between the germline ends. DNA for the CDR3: TGTGCCAGCAGCACCACGACAGGAGAAAGCTCCTACGAGCAGTACTTC. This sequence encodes CASSTTTGESSYEQYF.